These T cell receptor beta chains were read from a single sample in a study of T cell changes during pregnancy in multiple sclerosis. The data were produced by immunoSEQ multiplex PCR, yet TCRdb's version contains in-frame clones alone and is incomplete. The sample lists roughly 48,000 clones, roughly 92% occurring once. The specimen was CD4+ T cells from peripheral blood mononuclear cells, collected in the second trimester of pregnancy. Source of these receptors: a female donor in good health, enrolled as a control in a pregnancy study. CDR3s include the opening cysteine and the closing phenylalanine or tryptophan. The D gene is left open where the match is weak. The size entry is marked missing in some rows and otherwise reads once, few, many or a size class.

TGTGCCAGCGCACCCGTAGCGGGTGAGCAGTTCTTC	CASAPVAGEQFF	TRBD2	TRBV7-3	TRBJ2-1	NA
TGTGCCACCAGCAGAGGCGGGCAGCCCCAGCATTTT	CATSRGGQPQHF	NA	TRBV15	TRBJ1-5	NA
TGTGCCAGCTCACCATTCGGGGATAGCACCGGGGAGCTGTTTTTT	CASSPFGDSTGELFF	NA	TRBV18	TRBJ2-2	NA
TGTGCCAGAAGCTTGCCTCCGGGACAGGGAAGGACCTGCAATCAGCCCCAGCATTTT	CARSLPPGQGRTCNQPQHF	TRBD1	TRBV5-3	TRBJ1-5	once
TGTGCCAGCACCCTATCCGGGACAGGCCTCTCTGGAAACACCATATATTTT	CASTLSGTGLSGNTIYF	TRBD1	TRBV28	TRBJ1-3	NA
TGTGCCACCGGACAGTCTAAGAACACTGAAGCTTTCTTT	CATGQSKNTEAFF	NA	TRBV15	TRBJ1-1	NA
TGTGCCAGTACGAGGGGACAGCGATTTTACGAGCAGTACTTC	CASTRGQRFYEQYF	TRBD1	TRBV28	TRBJ2-7	once
TGTGCCAGCAGTGAAGGAACCGCAAGACTAGCGGAGGGAGATGAGCAGTTCTTC	CASSEGTARLAEGDEQFF	TRBD2	TRBV2	TRBJ2-1	NA
TGTGCCAGCAGCCACCAGACAGGGTTCACTGAAGCTTTCTTT	CASSHQTGFTEAFF	TRBD1	TRBV14	TRBJ1-1	once
TGCGCCAGCAGACTAGCGGGAGTCGCAGATACGCAGTATTTT	CASRLAGVADTQYF	TRBD2	TRBV5-1	TRBJ2-3	NA
TGTGCTAGCAGGGCGCGGACAGGGTGGAGCTCTGAAGCTTTCTTT	CASRARTGWSSEAFF	TRBD1	TRBV7-7	TRBJ1-1	NA
TGTGCCAGCAGCTGGGAAGCGGGAGGCTACGAGCAGTACTTC	CASSWEAGGYEQYF	TRBD2	TRBV7-2	TRBJ2-7	NA
TGTGCCAGCAAAGGTGTGGCAGGAGGGGAAAATGAGCAGTTCTTC	CASKGVAGGENEQFF	NA	TRBV27	TRBJ2-1	NA
TGTGCCAGCTCACCTGGCGGGGCGAACACCGGGGAGCTGTTTTTT	CASSPGGANTGELFF	NA	TRBV18	TRBJ2-2	NA
TGTGCCAGCAGTCTAACAGGGGTTTATTCACCCCTCCACTTT	CASSLTGVYSPLHF	TRBD1	TRBV2	TRBJ1-6	once
TGTGCCAGCGTTAGACAGGAGTACACTGAAGCTTTCTTT	CASVRQEYTEAFF	NA	TRBV2	TRBJ1-1	NA
TGTGCCAGCAGCTCCCGACAGAAGGACACCATATATTTT	CASSSRQKDTIYF	NA	TRBV5-4	TRBJ1-3	NA
TGTGCCAGTAGTCTAACAAGCGGGGGGCCTCGCTACGAGCAGTACTTC	CASSLTSGGPRYEQYF	TRBD2	TRBV19	TRBJ2-7	NA
TGTGCCAGCAGCTTCGCGGGCCAATATAATGAGCAGTTCTTC	CASSFAGQYNEQFF	NA	TRBV11-3	TRBJ2-1	NA
TGTGCCAGCAGTTCTACAGGGGGGATCGAAAAACTGTTTTTT	CASSSTGGIEKLFF	TRBD1	TRBV28	TRBJ1-4	NA
TGTGCTAGCAGCCCTAGAGTGGGTGCGTCCGGAGAGACCCAGTACTTC	CASSPRVGASGETQYF	NA	TRBV7-7	TRBJ2-5	NA
TGTGCCAGCTCACCACGGGGCAGGGCTTTTAGTACAGATACGCAGTATTTT	CASSPRGRAFSTDTQYF	NA	TRBV18	TRBJ2-3	once
TGTGCCAGCAGTTCACGGGCAGGGGGGTATGGCTACACCTTC	CASSSRAGGYGYTF	TRBD1	TRBV7-2	TRBJ1-2	NA
TGTGCTAGCAGCTTATCAGGTGGAAGGAGCAATCAGCCCCAGCATTTT	CASSLSGGRSNQPQHF	NA	TRBV7-2	TRBJ1-5	NA
TGTGCCAGCAGTCCTTCTGGGACAGGGTACACCGGGGAGCTGTTTTTT	CASSPSGTGYTGELFF	TRBD1	TRBV27	TRBJ2-2	NA
TGTGCCAGCAGCCAGGGACAGACCTACAATGAGCAGTTCTTC	CASSQGQTYNEQFF	TRBD1	TRBV11-2	TRBJ2-1	once
TGTGCCAGCAGCCCTGGGACAGGAGATCAGCCCCAGCATTTT	CASSPGTGDQPQHF	TRBD1	TRBV28	TRBJ1-5	NA
TGTGCCACGAGAGGAACTAGCGGGAGTCCGTACGAGCAGTACTTC	CATRGTSGSPYEQYF	TRBD2	TRBV19	TRBJ2-7	NA
TGTGCCAGCAGCTTGGGACTAGCGGGAGGGCCCCGGGATGAGCAGTTCTTC	CASSLGLAGGPRDEQFF	TRBD2	TRBV5-6	TRBJ2-1	once
TGTGCCAGCAGCCCCCGCCGACTAGCGGCCCCCTACGAGCAGTACTTC	CASSPRRLAAPYEQYF	TRBD2	TRBV11-2	TRBJ2-7	NA
TGTGCCAGCTCGGCCACCCAGAACACTGAAGCTTTCTTT	CASSATQNTEAFF	NA	TRBV18	TRBJ1-1	NA
TGTGCCAGCAGCTTAGGGCAGGTAAACACTGAAGCTTTCTTT	CASSLGQVNTEAFF	NA	TRBV7-9	TRBJ1-1	NA
TGTGCCAGCAGCGCCTGGGGCCTAGCTGGAAACACCATATATTTT	CASSAWGLAGNTIYF	NA	TRBV13	TRBJ1-3	NA
TGTGCCAGTAGTATCGGAGGTCCGGGCCAGACCCAGTACTTC	CASSIGGPGQTQYF	NA	TRBV19	TRBJ2-5	NA
TGTGCCAGCAGACCTTCTAGCGGTCGATCCAATGAGCAGTTCTTC	CASRPSSGRSNEQFF	TRBD2	TRBV6-5	TRBJ2-1	NA
TGTGCCAGCAGAAGGCGACGCGGGAGGGATACGCAGTATTTT	CASRRRRGRDTQYF	TRBD2	TRBV27	TRBJ2-3	NA